These T cell receptor beta chains were read from a single sample in a study of T cell responses to AZD1222 COVID-19 vaccine. Libraries were prepared by immunoSEQ multiplex PCR; TCRdb keeps only in-frame clonotypes and omits some of them. The data contain about 93,000 clones, roughly 88% of them seen just once; the ten biggest clones take up roughly 15%. The specimen was peripheral blood, collected on day 0 of AZD1222 vaccination. These receptors were obtained from an adult in good health. Both conserved end residues are part of each CDR3. D genes are given only for firm matches. Some rows mark clone size as missing; the rest say once, few, many or name a class of expanded clone.

TRBJ1-1 | TRBV21-1 | . | few | CASSLRGTGKETEAFF | TGTGCCAGCAGCTTAAGGGGGACAGGGAAGGAGACTGAAGCTTTCTTT
TRBJ2-5 | TRBV3-1/TRBV3-2 | . | . | CASSGQLQETQYF | TGTGCCAGCAGCGGACAGCTTCAAGAGACCCAGTACTTC
TRBJ2-1 | TRBV28 | . | . | CASSTPGPSINEQFF | TGTGCCAGCTCAACCCCAGGTCCCAGTATCAATGAGCAGTTCTTC
TRBJ1-6 | TRBV21-1 | . | . | CASYIATLHHNSPLHF | TGTGCCAGTTACATAGCTACACTACATCATAATTCACCCCTCCACTTT
TRBJ1-3 | TRBV6-5 | . | . | CASIRDIGNTIYF | TGTGCCAGCATCCGGGACATTGGAAACACCATATATTTT
TRBJ2-3 | TRBV28 | . | . | CASSRELEQYF | TGTGCCAGCAGTAGAGAGCTTGAACAGTATTTT
TRBJ2-6 | TRBV18 | . | . | CASSPGANVLTF | TGTGCCAGCTCACCGGGGGCCAACGTCCTGACTTTC
TRBJ2-7 | TRBV11-2 | TRBD2 | . | CASSLGWISGRSTYEQYF | TGTGCCAGCAGCTTAGGCTGGATTAGCGGGAGGTCTACCTACGAGCAGTACTTC
TRBJ1-2 | TRBV11-1 | . | . | CASSLVTGEYGYTF | TGTGCCAGCAGCTTAGTTACGGGGGAATATGGCTACACCTTC
TRBJ1-3 | TRBV18 | . | once | CASSPSAPSFSSSGNTIYF | TGTGCCAGCTCACCATCGGCGCCCTCATTCTCGAGCTCTGGAAACACCATATATTTT
TRBJ2-1 | TRBV6-5 | . | . | CASRAVLYNEQFF | TGTGCCAGCAGAGCCGTGCTTTACAATGAGCAGTTCTTC
TRBJ2-1 | TRBV10-3 | TRBD2 | few | CAISESLRTSASYNEQFF | TGTGCCATCAGTGAGTCCCTACGGACTAGCGCCTCCTACAATGAGCAGTTCTTC
TRBJ1-1 | TRBV27 | . | . | CASSFRRMNTEAFF | TGTGCCAGCAGTTTCAGACGAATGAACACTGAAGCTTTCTTT
TRBJ2-3 | TRBV7-2 | . | . | CASSSKSTDTQYF | TGTGCCAGCAGCTCTAAAAGCACAGATACGCAGTATTTT
TRBJ1-2 | TRBV7-8 | . | few | CASSLEKTGLYGYTF | TGTGCCAGCTCCCTGGAAAAAACAGGGCTATATGGCTACACCTTC
TRBJ1-2 | TRBV7-9 | . | . | CASSPMGGPNYGYTF | TGTGCCAGCAGCCCGATGGGTGGGCCTAACTATGGCTACACCTTC
TRBJ2-1 | TRBV10-3 | . | . | CAISKAGSPGGDEQFF | TGTGCCATCAGCAAAGCAGGTAGCCCAGGCGGGGATGAGCAGTTCTTC
TRBJ2-7 | TRBV2 | TRBD1 | . | CASRPTDRLSYEQYF | TGTGCCAGCAGACCTACGGACAGGTTATCCTACGAGCAGTACTTC
TRBJ2-5 | TRBV24-1 | . | once | CATSDQISQETQYF | TGTGCCACCAGTGACCAAATATCTCAAGAGACCCAGTACTTC
TRBJ1-5 | TRBV19 | TRBD1 | . | CASPDRGGIKPQHF | TGTGCCAGCCCGGACAGGGGGGGGATCAAGCCCCAGCATTTT
TRBJ1-5 | TRBV6-5 | . | . | CASSPDSLGQPQHF | TGTGCCAGCAGCCCGGACAGCTTGGGTCAGCCCCAGCATTTT
TRBJ2-3 | TRBV5-5 | . | . | CASSLGRSGGRSTDTQYF | TGTGCCAGCAGCTTGGGGCGGAGTGGGGGCCGAAGCACAGATACGCAGTATTTT